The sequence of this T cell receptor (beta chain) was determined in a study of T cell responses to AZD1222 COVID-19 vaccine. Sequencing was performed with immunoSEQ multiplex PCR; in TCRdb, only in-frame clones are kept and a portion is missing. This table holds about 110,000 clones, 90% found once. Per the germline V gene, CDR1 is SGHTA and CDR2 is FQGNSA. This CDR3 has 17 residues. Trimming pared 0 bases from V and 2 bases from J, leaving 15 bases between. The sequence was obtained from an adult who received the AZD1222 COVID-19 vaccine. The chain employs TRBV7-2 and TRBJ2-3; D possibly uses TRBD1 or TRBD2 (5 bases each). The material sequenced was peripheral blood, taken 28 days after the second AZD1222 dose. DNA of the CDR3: TGTGCCAGCAGCTTAGCTTGGGGCAACGGGGCCACAGATACGCAGTATTTT. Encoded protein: CASSLAWGNGATDTQYF.